Following are 15 T cell receptor beta chains from one sample sequenced in a study of post-analysis software for immune sequencing data (dated by TCRdb to 2014 to 2015). Libraries were built with PCR. Instrument used: Illumina HiSeq 2500. Unique molecular identifiers were incorporated into TCR beta cDNA libraries to reduce PCR and sequencing biases. The public reads were reanalyzed by TCRdb: fastp trimming at Q25, MiXCR alignment, in-frame beta chains only. Every CDR3 protein is listed once, alongside the most common genes and DNA of its rows. The sample data list about 820,000 distinct CDR3 sequences, and 53% of these were observed just once. 4.6% of the sample belongs to the ten largest clones. General conclusions and limits of the study: Patients showed significantly higher frequencies than controls for five TRBV segments, among them TRBV5-6, TRBV5-1 and TRBV20-1.

No antigen is known for these receptors. Source material: blood. All receptors derive from a girl aged 5-17 years with multiple sclerosis.

This clonotype was detected only a few times. The rearrangement joins TRBV5-1 to TRBJ2-5; D uncertain. Trimming stripped 0 bases from V and 1 base from J, with 19 bases between. CDR3 length: 18 amino acids. Looked up from germline, CDR1 is SGHRS and CDR2 is YFSETQ. This chain's CDR3 is CASSLAPNWIVSQETQYF. In DNA form, the CDR3 reads TGCGCCAGCAGCTTGGCCCCGAACTGGATCGTCTCCCAAGAGACCCAGTACTTC.

V usage is TRBV7-3 and J usage is TRBJ2-1, with D perhaps matching TRBD2 (5 bases). CDR1 is SGHTA, CDR2 FQGTGA, per germline. The CDR3 loop spans 13 amino acids. With 5 bases removed from V and 8 bases from J, the gap between germline ends came to 13 bases. The CDR3 bases are TGTGCCAGCAGCCGCGGTGTGGAGGATGAGCAGTTCTTC. Translation gives CASSRGVEDEQFF.

V gene TRBV7-3 combines with J gene TRBJ2-1; TRBD2 matches at 8 bases. This CDR3 spans 15 amino acids. The germline V gene has CDR1 SGHTA and CDR2 FQGTGA. The trim removed 4 bases at V and 2 bases at J, leaving 4 bases unmatched. The CDR3: CASSSDGGAYNEQFF. CDR3 nucleotides: TGTGCCAGCAGCTCCGACGGGGGGGCCTACAATGAGCAGTTCTTC.

V is TRBV14 and J is TRBJ2-1; D remains unclear. This CDR3 comprises 13 residues. With 0 bases removed from V and 9 bases from J, the gap between germline ends came to 9 bases. Germline-derived CDR1 and CDR2 are SGHDN and FVKESK. CDR3 sequence (DNA): TGTGCCAGCAGCCAAGATTACTGGGGTGAGCAGTTCTTC. It translates to CASSQDYWGEQFF.

In this sample, this clonotype turned up a few times. The V gene is TRBV10-2, the J gene TRBJ2-3, with TRBD2 identical over 7 bases. This CDR3 is 17 amino acids long. V was pared by 6 bases and J by 3 bases, with 15 bases of the junction left unmatched. Germline V gives CDR1 WSHSY, CDR2 SAAADI. This CDR3 reads CASSLGLGSGSTDTQYF. In DNA form, the CDR3 reads TGCGCCAGCAGCCTAGGTCTAGGTAGCGGGTCGACAGATACGCAGTATTTT.

This clonotype was recorded a few times. This rearrangement joins TRBV29-1 to TRBJ1-2, with a tentative D call TRBD1 (6 bases). The CDR3 spans 15 residues. V was clipped by 1 base and J by 0 bases, with 12 bases between them. Germline V gives CDR1 SQVTM, CDR2 ANQGSEA. In DNA form, the CDR3 reads TGCAGCGTTGAAGGTACAGGGTACGCTAACTATGGCTACACCTTC. Amino acids: CSVEGTGYANYGYTF.

This clonotype was counted only a few times. This chain links TRBV20-1 with TRBJ2-3; 9 bases map to TRBD1. Germline values: CDR1 DFQATT, CDR2 SNEGSKA (reference sequence). With 5 bases clipped from V and 4 bases from J, the junction kept 16 bases outside the gene matches. CDR3 length: 17 amino acids. The CDR3 loop is CSARRTAGQGKSDTQYF. CDR3 bases: TGCAGTGCTCGCAGGACGGCGGGACAGGGAAAATCAGATACGCAGTATTTT.

The chain uses TRBV29-1 and TRBJ2-1, with D hard to call. CDR1 is SQVTM and CDR2 is ANQGSEA in the germline V gene. The CDR3 length is 17 residues. V lost 5 bases and J lost 7, with 27 bases in between. The CDR3 spells CSVFNLGGFYRVNEQFF. The CDR3 DNA reads TGCAGCGTTTTTAATCTGGGTGGTTTTTATAGAGTGAATGAGCAGTTCTTC.

In its sample, this clonotype was seen a few times. The rearrangement uses TRBV12-3 or TRBV12-4 and TRBJ1-5; maybe TRBD1 (5 bases). V lost 3 bases, J lost 4 bases, and 10 bases lay in between. This CDR3 region has 14 residues. The CDR3 region is CASSFISGNQPQHF. Here the CDR3 DNA reads TGTGCCAGCAGTTTTATTTCAGGGAATCAGCCCCAGCATTTT.

This chain uses TRBV7-9 with TRBJ2-5; 10 positions match TRBD1. Near its end, the DNA agrees better with TRBJ2-7, so the J call may be wrong. This CDR3 has 16 amino acids. The germline V gene has CDR1 SEHNR and CDR2 FQNEAQ (reference sequence). The CDR3 bases are TGTGCCAGCAGCTTAACTCCGGGACAGGGGTTCTACGAGCAGTACTTC. Protein product: CASSLTPGQGFYEQYF.

J is TRBJ2-1 and V is TRBV3-1; TRBD1 matches at 7 bases. The assigned J gene may be wrong: the sequence end matches TRBJ2-7 better. This CDR3 has 18 residues. Germline CDR1 is LGHDT and CDR2 is YNNKEL (reference sequence). CDR3 protein: CASSARGGGSRRYNEQYF. CDR3 DNA: TGTGCCAGCAGCGCCCGAGGGGGCGGGTCCCGACGGTACAATGAGCAGTACTTC.

The V and J genes are TRBV20-1 and TRBJ2-3; a weak D match, TRBD1 (6 bases). Germline assignment: CDR1 DFQATT and CDR2 SNEGSKA (reference sequence). V was cut by 4 bases and J by 4 bases, with 9 bases left in between. The CDR3 contains 12 residues. The CDR3 region is CSAIQGSDTQYF. DNA for the CDR3: TGCAGTGCTATACAGGGTTCAGATACGCAGTATTTT.

The genes are TRBV5-1 and TRBJ2-1; TRBD2 matches 7 bases. The CDR3 consists of 15 residues. Trimming removed 7 bases from V and 1 base from J; junction bases left unmatched: 8. CDR1 SGHRS and CDR2 YFSETQ come from the germline V gene. CDR3 in DNA: TGCGCCAGCGTCCTTGGAGCGGGGTCCTACAATGAGCAGTTCTTC. It is translated as CASVLGAGSYNEQFF.

Points on this clonotype: Here the CDR3 omits its conserved ending phenylalanine or tryptophan, so a read error is the likely source. This chain connects TRBV5-5 to TRBJ2-7; D ambiguous. Trimming cost V 0 bases and J 2 bases, with 9 bases left between them. This CDR3 has 14 amino acids. Germline CDR1 SGHKS, CDR2 YYEKEE (reference sequence). The CDR3 loop is CASSLAASPYEQYY. The CDR3 DNA is TGTGCCAGCAGCTTGGCGGCCAGCCCCTACGAGCAGTACTAC.

This clonotype was picked up many times. CDR3 DNA sequence: TGCAGTGCTAGCACGTTAACTGAAGCTTTCTTT. It specifies CSASTLTEAFF. The chain couples TRBV20-1 to TRBJ1-1; D gene ambiguous. Looked up from germline, CDR1 is DFQATT and CDR2 is SNEGSKA (reference sequence). The CDR3 runs to 11 residues. Trimming removed 3 bases at V and 5 bases at J, with 7 bases between.